These 27 T cell receptor beta chains were all obtained from the same sample, sequenced in a study of human T cells and chemical hapten exposure. TCRdb re-called the RACE reads with MiXCR, one entry per CDR3 protein. The repertoire includes 75,000 to 100,000 distinct CDR3 sequences, 10% to 15% of them detected once, and roughly 3.4% sits in the top ten. As for time point: patch test 1, 2 weeks after DPC sensitization. Treatment indicated: therapeutic diphenylcyclopropenone sensitization with weekly scalp DPC. Here the sequenced sample was whole blood, taken in connection with sensitization to the hapten diphenylcyclopropenone (DPC). Receptor source: an older woman with alopecia areata. Some clones in this sample may be carry-over from other donors' samples.

The table lists this clonotype with a few counts. The rearrangement links TRBV5-1 to TRBJ1-5, with D perhaps TRBD1 (5 bases). Germline V lookup: CDR1 SGHRS, CDR2 YFSETQ. The germline V and J ends were trimmed by 4 bases and 0 bases, with 14 bases remaining between them. The CDR3 has 16 amino acids. The CDR3 loop reads CASSGGTAYSNQPQHF. The CDR3 region has the DNA TGCGCCAGCAGCGGAGGGACCGCATATAGCAATCAGCCCCAGCATTTT.

The chain combines TRBV7-3 with TRBJ1-1, with 7 positions matching TRBD1. Germline V gene sequence: CDR1 SGHTA, CDR2 FQGTGA. The J segment lost 8 bases and the V segment lost 5 bases, leaving 8 bases of the junction unmatched. The CDR3 runs 13 residues. The CDR3 spells CASSLYKQGEAFF. CDR3 nucleotide sequence: TGTGCCAGCAGCCTATATAAACAGGGGGAAGCTTTCTTT.

Note on this clonotype: One end of the junction does not line up with germline, which may come from a read error. The chain recombines TRBV7-9 with TRBJ2-7, with 9 bases that match TRBD1. This CDR3 spans 12 amino acids. Germline V CDR1 and CDR2: SEHNR, FQNEAQ (reference sequence). For the CDR3, the DNA is TGTGCCAGCAGCTTAGGGGGACAGGGTGTGGACTTC. It translates to CASSLGGQGVDF.

Notes on this clonotype: A read error may be the cause here, since a much bigger clone is one base away. The chain uses TRBV20-1 and TRBJ1-1, with D maybe TRBD1 (5 bases). V dropped 0 bases and J dropped 3 bases, with 8 bases sitting between them. The CDR3 has 13 residues. Per the germline V gene, CDR1 is DFQATT and CDR2 is SNEGSKA (reference sequence). The DNA for the CDR3 is TGCAGTGCTAGAGAACAGGAGGACACTGAAGCTTTCTTT. It specifies CSAREQEDTEAFF.

The chain carries TRBV5-5 and TRBJ1-3, with 7 bases matching TRBD1. The germline V gene encodes CDR1 SGHKS and CDR2 YYEKEE (reference sequence). The length of the CDR3 is 14 residues. The junction had 5 bases not matched to a gene; V was cut back by 4 bases and J by 4 bases. CDR3 sequence reads: CASSPTGPGNTIYF. Here the CDR3 DNA reads TGTGCCAGCAGCCCGACAGGGCCAGGAAACACCATATATTTT.

The table lists this clonotype with many counts. CDR3 in amino acids: CSARDRGLVNTEAFF. CDR3 nucleotide sequence: TGCAGTGCTAGGGACAGGGGGCTCGTGAACACTGAAGCTTTCTTT. The chain is built from TRBV20-1 and TRBJ1-1, with 11 positions matching TRBD1. CDR1 and CDR2 (germline): DFQATT, SNEGSKA (reference sequence). The V gene end was trimmed by 3 bases and the J gene end by 0 bases; junction bases not matched to a gene: 3. The CDR3 extends over 15 amino acids.

This clonotype was detected ten times or more. This sequence joins TRBV29-1 and TRBJ1-4, with D tentatively TRBD1 (6 bases). This CDR3 region has 13 residues. Germline CDR1 and CDR2: SQVTM and ANQGSEA. V was shortened by 7 bases and J by 10 bases, with 19 bases between the two germline ends. CDR3 region: CSGETGIGGKLFF. The CDR3 bases are TGCAGCGGGGAAACAGGGATAGGAGGAAAACTGTTTTTT.

This clonotype was recorded many times. V is TRBV3-1 and J is TRBJ1-1; D unresolved. Trimming stripped 1 base from V and 6 bases from J, with 12 bases between. The CDR3 is 14 residues long. The germline V gene encodes CDR1 LGHDT and CDR2 YNNKEL (reference sequence). The CDR3 nucleotides read TGTGCCAGCAGCCAAGGTTATGTCCTCTCTGAAGCTTTCTTT. Its translation is CASSQGYVLSEAFF.

The V gene is TRBV3-1, the J gene TRBJ2-7; D is unresolved. Germline V gives CDR1 LGHDT, CDR2 YNNKEL (reference sequence). CDR3 length: 12 amino acids. With 2 bases removed from V and 0 bases from J, the gap between germline ends came to 2 bases. The chain's CDR3 is CASSQTSYEQYF. The CDR3 DNA sequence: TGTGCCAGCAGCCAAACCTCCTACGAGCAGTACTTC.

The rearrangement links TRBV7-9 to TRBJ2-2; a weak D match, TRBD2 (5 bases). Germline V lookup: CDR1 SEHNR, CDR2 FQNEAQ (reference sequence). CDR3 length: 14 residues. V dropped 6 bases and J dropped 9 bases, with 17 bases sitting between them. The CDR3 loop is CASRGERKTRELFF. The CDR3, as DNA: TGTGCCAGCAGGGGAGAGCGGAAGACCAGGGAGCTGTTTTTT. The variable domain in full, completed from reference TRBV7-9 and TRBJ2-2, reads DTGVSQNPRHKITKRGQNVTFRCDPISEHNRLYWYRQTLGQGPEFLTYFQNEAQLEKSRLLSDRFSAERPKGSFSTLEIQRTEQGDSAMYLCASRGERKTRELFFGEGSRLTVL.

This clonotype was observed a handful of times. The chain combines TRBV3-1 with TRBJ2-6; D unclear. The V end was cut by 5 bases, the J end by 0 bases, with 11 bases between. CDR3 length: 16 amino acids. Germline values: CDR1 LGHDT, CDR2 YNNKEL (reference sequence). CDR3 DNA sequence: TGTGCCAGCAGCACCCGACACAGCTCTGGGGCCAACGTCCTGACTTTC. This encodes CASSTRHSSGANVLTF. The complete variable domain, with remaining parts taken from reference TRBV3-1 and TRBJ2-6, reads DTAVSQTPKYLVTQMGNDKSIKCEQNLGHDTMYWYKQDSKKFLKIMFSYNNKELIINETVPNRFSPKSPDKAHLNLHINSLELGDSAVYFCASSTRHSSGANVLTFGAGSRLTVL.

This clonotype came up a few times. The chain carries TRBV6-5 and TRBJ2-3, with D possibly being TRBD1 (5 bases). The ends were cut back, 0 bases at V and 7 bases at J, with 8 bases in the middle. The CDR3 is 13 amino acids. CDR1 and CDR2 from the germline V gene are MNHEY and SVGAGI. The CDR3 nucleotides are TGTGCCAGCAGTTACTCGACAGCCAATACGCAGTATTTT. Encoded protein: CASSYSTANTQYF.

The CDR3 loop is CASSQDPFTGDPTEAFF. As DNA, the CDR3 is TGTGCCAGCAGCCAAGATCCTTTTACGGGGGATCCCACTGAAGCTTTCTTT. This chain uses TRBV4-2 with TRBJ1-1; D perhaps matches TRBD1 (5 bases). The V gene lost 0 bases and the J gene lost 4 bases, with 18 bases spanning the gap. The germline gives CDR1 LGHNA, CDR2 YNFKEQ. The CDR3 consists of 17 residues.

This clonotype was recorded a few times. V and J are TRBV20-1 and TRBJ1-5, with D tentatively TRBD1 (6 bases). The CDR3 length is 15 residues. CDR1 is DFQATT and CDR2 is SNEGSKA in the germline V gene (reference sequence). V was clipped by 2 bases and J by 5 bases, with 16 bases between them. CDR3: CSARPKDRWDQPQHF. CDR3 coding DNA: TGCAGTGCTAGACCAAAAGACAGGTGGGATCAGCCCCAGCATTTT.

This clonotype was found once. This chain uses TRBV12-3 or TRBV12-4 with TRBJ1-6, with 7 positions matching TRBD1. The J segment lost 4 bases and the V segment lost 6 bases, leaving 6 bases of the junction unmatched. This CDR3 spans 15 amino acids. The CDR3 here is CASSLRDRYNSPLHF. The CDR3 DNA reads TGTGCCAGCAGCCTCCGGGACAGATATAATTCACCCCTCCACTTT.

This rearrangement joins TRBV10-2 to TRBJ2-3, with a possible D match to TRBD2 (5 bases). CDR3 size: 15 residues. From germline, CDR1 is WSHSY and CDR2 SAAADI. Trimming removed 6 bases from V and 2 bases from J, with 15 bases in between. The CDR3 DNA is TGCGCCAGCAGCGGACTTCCCGGGGTCACAGATACGCAGTATTTT. It is translated as CASSGLPGVTDTQYF.

This clonotype showed up many times. The rearrangement joins TRBV20-1 to TRBJ2-3, with 9 bases that match TRBD2. Germline CDR1 and CDR2: DFQATT and SNEGSKA (reference sequence). Trimming took 3 bases from V and 6 from J; bases not matched to a gene: 16. This CDR3 is built from 17 residues. The CDR3 sequence is CSASPDFSGGSMDTQYF. The CDR3 region has the DNA TGCAGTGCTAGTCCTGACTTTAGCGGGGGAAGCATGGATACGCAGTATTTT.

The chain is built from TRBV9 and TRBJ2-1; no definite D call. The V end was cut by 2 bases, the J end by 0 bases, with 12 bases between. The germline V gene encodes CDR1 SGDLS and CDR2 YYNGEE. The CDR3 totals 16 residues. CDR3 residues: CASSVRPLNSYNEQFF. The DNA for the CDR3 is TGTGCCAGCAGCGTCCGGCCGCTCAACTCCTACAATGAGCAGTTCTTC.

In its sample, this clonotype was seen a few times. This chain's CDR3 is CASRGDTGELFF. DNA of the CDR3: TGTGCCAGCAGGGGCGACACCGGGGAGCTGTTTTTT. This chain uses TRBV6-1 with TRBJ2-2, with D unclear. V was cut by 6 bases and J by 3 bases, with 5 bases left in between. The germline CDR1 and CDR2 sequences are MNHNS and SASEGT. There are 12 residues in the CDR3.

There are many counts of this clonotype. The J gene is TRBJ2-1, the V gene TRBV5-6; D is perhaps TRBD2 (6 bases). Germline values: CDR1 SGHDT, CDR2 YYEEEE. The CDR3 sequence is 13 residues long. The V end was cut by 4 bases, the J end by 4 bases, with 9 bases between. This chain's CDR3 is CASSTDYYNEQFF. The CDR3 bases are TGTGCCAGCAGCACGGACTATTACAATGAGCAGTTCTTC.

Ten or more counts support this clonotype. V gene TRBV10-3 combines with J gene TRBJ2-3; D may be TRBD1 (6 bases). Trimming removed 2 bases from V and 6 bases from J, with 21 bases in between. From germline, CDR1 is ENHRY and CDR2 SYGVKD. This CDR3 contains 17 residues. The CDR3 here is CAISERRSRGEQDTQYF. CDR3 DNA: TGTGCCATCAGTGAGAGGAGGAGCAGGGGTGAGCAGGATACGCAGTATTTT.

V usage is TRBV6-6 and J usage is TRBJ2-2; no clear D gene. Germline values: CDR1 MNHNY, CDR2 SVGAGI (reference sequence). With 0 bases removed from V and 0 bases from J, the gap between germline ends came to 5 bases. The CDR3 contains 15 residues. The CDR3 DNA sequence: TGTGCCAGCAGTTACTCTGATGCGAACACCGGGGAGCTGTTTTTT. Encoded protein: CASSYSDANTGELFF.

This clonotype came up a few times. The CDR3 DNA follows: TGTGCCAGCAGCCGGGCCCCGGGGAGCAATCAGCCCCAGCATTTT. Its protein is CASSRAPGSNQPQHF. This chain joins TRBV11-2 and TRBJ1-5; D not certain. CDR1 and CDR2 (germline): SGHAT, FQNNGV. The CDR3 sequence is 15 residues long. The ends were cut back, 5 bases at V and 1 base at J, with 12 bases in the middle.

V and J are TRBV27 and TRBJ2-7; 8 bases line up with TRBD1. Germline lookup yields CDR1 MNHEY and CDR2 SMNVEV (reference sequence). V lost 6 bases and J lost 2; bases outside the gene matches: 15. The length of the CDR3 is 17 residues. CDR3 nucleotides: TGTGCCAGCAGCTTTCTCCAGCCGGACAGGGCCGCCTACGAGCAGTACTTC. Its translation: CASSFLQPDRAAYEQYF.

This clonotype was seen repeatedly, ten times or more. The rearrangement joins TRBV18 to TRBJ1-5, with no clear D. This CDR3 has 14 amino acids. V was pared by 1 base and J by 2 bases, with 6 bases between. Germline CDR1 reads KGHSH; CDR2 reads LQKENI. CDR3 in DNA: TGTGCCAGCTCACCACTAGCGGGCAATCAGCCCCAGCATTTT. It codes for CASSPLAGNQPQHF.

The J gene is TRBJ1-2, the V gene TRBV7-9, with no clear D. Deletions cut 2 bases from V and 5 bases from J, with 18 bases between. Germline V lookup: CDR1 SEHNR, CDR2 FQNEAQ (reference sequence). The CDR3 has 16 amino acids. The CDR3 region has the DNA TGTGCCAGCAGCTTATATTCTTATTTGGGTGGATATGGCTACACCTTC. Protein product: CASSLYSYLGGYGYTF.

V gene TRBV11-2 combines with J gene TRBJ1-1; D call uncertain. V lost 2 bases, J lost 6 bases, and 10 bases lay in between. Germline V gene lookup returns CDR1 SGHAT and CDR2 FQNNGV. The CDR3 spans 13 residues. CDR3 DNA: TGTGCCAGCAGCTTAAGTAGGGTAGCTGAAGCTTTCTTT. Its protein is CASSLSRVAEAFF.